This TCR beta chain comes out of a study of T cell responses to AZD1222 COVID-19 vaccine. The study's findings and limits: The study found vaccine-associated CD4 TCRs spanning spike, dominant at 160-218 and 743-854. Per reports, nearly half of all spike-specific TCRs target regions that are unmutated in variants.

About this clone itself: What it recognizes is unknown.

Samples with a second dose at about 4 or about 12 weeks were pooled together. Germline values: CDR1 SNHLY, CDR2 FYNNEI. CDR3 size: 14 residues. V shed 5 bases, J shed 6 bases, and the junction held 6 bases outside the gene matches. TCRdb's copy holds only in-frame clones and misses some; the assay was immunoSEQ multiplex PCR. The table has under 100,000 clones, 89% seen once. This sample comprised peripheral blood, obtained 28 days after the second AZD1222 dose. The TCR sequence derives from an adult who received the AZD1222 COVID-19 vaccine. J is TRBJ1-5 and V is TRBV2, with TRBD1 matching 8 bases. CDR3 DNA sequence: TGTGCCAGCAGTATTCAGGGGGCAATTCAGCCCCAGCATTTT. Translating it yields CASSIQGAIQPQHF.